The 18 T cell receptor beta chains reported below all come from one sample, sequenced in a study of human T cells and chemical hapten exposure (dated by TCRdb to the early 2020s). The time point label here, explained by the study, means: patch test 3, about 24 weeks after DPC sensitization. The sample's treatment or condition label, in plain terms: therapeutic diphenylcyclopropenone sensitization with weekly scalp DPC. Libraries were made using RACE. Sequenced on a NextSeq 500. TCRdb reran the public reads through fastp at Q25 and MiXCR, keeping productive beta chains. All rows with the same CDR3 protein become a single entry with the most common DNA and genes. The sample table holds more than 100,000 distinct CDR3 sequences, of which over 9% were seen once. The biggest ten clones account for about 2.4% of the sample. This specimen consisted of whole blood, obtained in connection with sensitization to the hapten diphenylcyclopropenone (DPC). These receptors originate from a woman aged 45-65 years with alopecia areata. Some clones in this sample may be carry-over from other donors' samples.

The V gene is TRBV20-1, the J gene TRBJ1-5; a weak D match, TRBD1 (5 bases). Germline lookup yields CDR1 DFQATT and CDR2 SNEGSKA (reference sequence). The length of the CDR3 is 12 residues. V lost 4 bases to trimming and J lost 4 bases, with 8 bases between them. CDR3 amino acids: CSATQGNQPQHF. The DNA for the CDR3 is TGCAGTGCTACCCAGGGAAATCAGCCCCAGCATTTT.

The J gene is TRBJ1-5, the V gene TRBV6-6, with D hard to call. Trimming pared 6 bases from V and 2 bases from J, leaving 11 bases between. This CDR3 spans 14 amino acids. CDR1 MNHNY and CDR2 SVGAGI come from the germline V gene (reference sequence). The CDR3, as DNA: TGTGCCAGCAGCGAGGAGGGTGGCAATCAGCCCCAGCATTTT. It is translated as CASSEEGGNQPQHF.

This clonotype was seen many times. This sequence joins TRBV4-3 and TRBJ2-6, with D possibly TRBD1 on 5 matching bases. V lost 0 bases to trimming and J lost 2 bases, with 8 bases between them. In germline, CDR1 is LGHNA, CDR2 YSLEER. This CDR3 has 16 residues. The CDR3 here is CASSQEEGAGANVLTF. CDR3 DNA: TGCGCCAGCAGCCAAGAGGAAGGGGCTGGGGCCAACGTCCTGACTTTC.

This clonotype was observed a few times. This chain connects TRBV20-1 to TRBJ1-2; tentative D call: TRBD1 (5 bases). The V and J ends lost 0 bases and 2 bases respectively, with 10 bases between them. Germline lookup yields CDR1 DFQATT and CDR2 SNEGSKA (reference sequence). The CDR3 length is 14 residues. The DNA for the CDR3 is TGCAGTGCTAGAGAAGTCGGGGCGAACTATGGCTACACCTTC. It specifies CSAREVGANYGYTF.

As to this clonotype: Because the CDR3 is missing its conserved closing phenylalanine or tryptophan, this is likely a read error. The V and J genes are TRBV20-1 and TRBJ2-7; 14 bases match TRBD2. This CDR3 contains 19 residues. The V and J ends lost 2 bases and 0 bases, in that order; junction bases with no gene match: 12. Germline CDR1 reads DFQATT; CDR2 reads SNEGSKA (reference sequence). The CDR3 DNA sequence: TGCAGTGCTAGACCCGGGGGACTAGCGGGAGTACAGGGCTCCTACGAGCAGTACTTA. Translating it yields CSARPGGLAGVQGSYEQYL.

This clonotype was found a few times. The J gene is TRBJ2-5, the V gene TRBV20-1, with D unresolved. V was shortened by 6 bases and J by 2 bases, with 13 bases between the two germline ends. The CDR3 length is 13 residues. Germline V gene data show CDR1 as DFQATT and CDR2 as SNEGSKA (reference sequence). CDR3 nucleotide sequence: TGCAGTGCCTCGCCAATTGGACAAGAGACCCAGTACTTC. As protein: CSASPIGQETQYF.

The table lists this clonotype with a few counts. The gene calls are TRBV13 and TRBJ2-5; 9 nucleotides align to TRBD2. Looked up from germline, CDR1 is PRHDT and CDR2 is FYEKMQ (reference sequence). The CDR3 sequence is 16 residues long. The V segment lost 5 bases and the J segment 0 bases; nucleotides outside the gene matches: 7. CDR3 coding DNA: TGTGCCAGCAGCCCGGCTAGCGGGGCAGACCAAGAGACCCAGTACTTC. This codes for CASSPASGADQETQYF.

This clonotype turned up a few times. This chain uses TRBV9 with TRBJ1-4, with TRBD1 identical over 9 bases. Germline CDR1 is SGDLS and CDR2 is YYNGEE. Trimming at V came to 0 bases and at J to 8 bases, leaving 8 bases not matched to a gene. The CDR3 contains 16 residues. The CDR3 is CASSVAGQGKEEKLFF. The CDR3 DNA reads TGTGCCAGCAGCGTAGCGGGACAGGGAAAAGAAGAAAAACTGTTTTTT.

In its sample, this clonotype was seen a few times. The chain carries TRBV19 and TRBJ1-5; D is possibly TRBD1 (5 bases). The CDR3 totals 15 residues. CDR1 and CDR2 from the germline V gene are LNHDA and SQIVND (reference sequence). Trimming left V 5 bases short and J 6 bases short, with 17 bases between. The CDR3 nucleotides are TGTGCCAGTAGTCAGGGAGGCCTCTGGGGTCAGCCCCAGCATTTT. Its translation is CASSQGGLWGQPQHF.

This clonotype was found many times. The chain links TRBV6-5 to TRBJ2-7; TRBD1 matches at 12 bases. After removal of 6 bases from V and 6 bases from J, the junction contained 9 bases not matched to a gene. The CDR3 is 15 amino acids. The V gene's germline CDR1 is MNHEY and CDR2 SVGAGI. The CDR3 DNA reads as TGTGCCAGCAGCACCCCAAGGGACAGGGGGCTCGAGCAGTACTTC. Protein: CASSTPRDRGLEQYF.

V gene TRBV28 combines with J gene TRBJ1-1; D gene uncertain. The CDR3 has 15 residues. V lost 1 base to trimming and J lost 0 bases, with 9 bases between them. From germline, CDR1 is MDHEN and CDR2 SYDVKM. DNA for the CDR3: TGTGCCAGCAGTTTATCATCTTACATGAACACTGAAGCTTTCTTT. Its protein product is CASSLSSYMNTEAFF.

This clonotype was counted many times. V gene TRBV11-3 combines with J gene TRBJ2-7, with D maybe TRBD2 (9 bases). There are 17 residues in the CDR3. Trimming cost V 5 bases and J 6 bases, with 26 bases left between them. The germline V gene encodes CDR1 SGHNT and CDR2 YENEEA. The CDR3 DNA reads as TGTGCCAGCAGCAACCAGGGGGCAGCGGGAGGCCGGAGCGAGCAGTACTTC. Its translation: CASSNQGAAGGRSEQYF.

This clonotype was picked up a small number of times. The J gene is TRBJ2-3, the V gene TRBV9, with D tentatively TRBD2 (6 bases). Germline CDR1 SGDLS, CDR2 YYNGEE. V lost 0 bases to trimming and J lost 4 bases, with 9 bases between them. The CDR3 sequence is 14 residues long. CDR3 sequence (DNA): TGTGCCAGCAGCGTAGGGGACTCATCAGATACGCAGTATTTT. Translating gives CASSVGDSSDTQYF.

This clonotype was detected ten times or more. The chain employs TRBV29-1 and TRBJ1-1; D gene uncertain. This CDR3 contains 10 residues. Germline V gives CDR1 SQVTM, CDR2 ANQGSEA. V was clipped by 7 bases and J by 2 bases, with 5 bases between them. The CDR3 bases are TGCAGCGCACTCAACACTGAAGCTTTCTTT. Translating gives CSALNTEAFF.

The chain joins TRBV6-2 or TRBV6-3 to TRBJ1-1; possible D gene TRBD1, 6 bases. This CDR3 spans 14 amino acids. Germline CDR1 reads MNHEY; CDR2 reads SVGEGT. Trimming took 10 bases from V and 0 from J, leaving 15 bases between them. The CDR3 DNA follows: TGTGCCACCACGACCGGGGGCATGAACACTGAAGCTTTCTTT. Protein product: CATTTGGMNTEAFF.

Only a few counts were recorded for this clonotype. This chain links TRBV15 with TRBJ2-3, with TRBD2 matching over 10 bases. J lost 2 bases, V lost 0 bases, and 8 bases had no gene match. Germline CDR1 LNHNV, CDR2 YYDKDF (reference sequence). The CDR3 covers 18 residues. CDR3 sequence reads: CATSRERIAGGPTDTQYF. As DNA, the CDR3 is TGTGCCACCAGCAGAGAAAGGATAGCGGGGGGACCCACAGATACGCAGTATTTT.

This clonotype was found many times. This chain uses TRBV28 with TRBJ2-7, with TRBD1 matching 10 bases. The J segment lost 4 bases and the V segment lost 6 bases, leaving 3 bases of the junction unmatched. Germline V lookup: CDR1 MDHEN, CDR2 SYDVKM. The length of the CDR3 is 13 residues. The CDR3 nucleotides read TGTGCCAGCAGAGGGACAGGGGTTTACGAGCAGTACTTC. Translating gives CASRGTGVYEQYF.

This sequence joins TRBV18 and TRBJ1-3; D is uncertain. Germline V CDR1 and CDR2: KGHSH, LQKENI. This CDR3 is 15 amino acids long. V was trimmed by 0 bases and J by 2 bases, leaving 8 bases between them. The CDR3 bases are TGTGCCAGCTCACCACCGGTTCCCACTGGAAACACCATATATTTT. Translation gives CASSPPVPTGNTIYF.